These T cell receptor beta chains were read from a single sample in a study of T cell changes during pregnancy in multiple sclerosis. Generated by immunoSEQ multiplex PCR, the TCRdb table keeps only in-frame clones and is missing some. Here the sample spans approximately 97,000 clones, 90% being singletons. The sequencing used peripheral blood, collected in the second trimester of pregnancy. All receptors derive from a female donor in good health, enrolled as a control in a pregnancy study. Each CDR3 is given with its conserved first and last residue. D genes are given only for firm matches. Rows may omit the clone size; those that give it use once, few, many or a size class.

CASSQVPRDRGPYEQYF TGTGCCAGCAGCCAAGTCCCTAGGGACAGGGGACCCTACGAGCAGTACTTC - TRBD1 TRBJ2-7 TRBV4-2
CASSNQGAYNSPLHF TGTGCCAGTAGTAATCAGGGTGCCTATAATTCACCCCTCCACTTT - - TRBJ1-6 TRBV19
CASAQTGGANTQYF TGCGCCAGCGCCCAGACAGGGGGCGCGAATACGCAGTATTTT - TRBD1 TRBJ2-3 TRBV5-1
CASKKGSENTGELFF TGTGCCAGCAAAAAGGGGTCGGAAAACACCGGGGAGCTGTTTTTT - - TRBJ2-2 TRBV9
CASSLRSGGSYNEQFF TGTGCCAGCAGCTTGAGAAGCGGGGGCTCCTACAATGAGCAGTTCTTC - TRBD2 TRBJ2-1 TRBV5-4
CATSRDGRDMGIDTQYF TGTGCCACCAGCAGAGATGGAAGGGACATGGGCATAGATACGCAGTATTTT - - TRBJ2-3 TRBV15
CASSPLTPTTEAFF TGTGCCAGCAGTCCGTTGACACCGACCACTGAAGCTTTCTTT once - TRBJ1-1 TRBV2
CASSEGQMNTEAFF TGCGCCAGCAGTGAAGGACAGATGAACACTGAAGCTTTCTTT once - TRBJ1-1 TRBV10-2
CAWILMNTEAFF TGTGCCTGGATTTTAATGAACACTGAAGCTTTCTTT - - TRBJ1-1 TRBV30
CASSRSRGGKRDTQYF TGTGCCAGCAGCCGCTCGCGGGGGGGGAAGAGAGATACGCAGTATTTT - TRBD2 TRBJ2-3 TRBV7-9
CASSTQAGNLQETQYF TGTGCCAGTAGTACCCAAGCGGGGAACTTACAAGAGACCCAGTACTTC - TRBD2 TRBJ2-5 TRBV19
CASSESDMEVYGYTF TGTGCCAGCAGTGAATCGGACATGGAAGTTTATGGCTACACCTTC - - TRBJ1-2 TRBV6-1
CASSLKLATDEQFF TGTGCCAGCAGCCTAAAGCTAGCGACGGATGAGCAGTTCTTC - - TRBJ2-1 TRBV7-9
CASSSSGTSGRHEQFF TGTGCCAGCAGCTCCTCCGGGACTAGCGGGCGTCATGAGCAGTTCTTC - TRBD2 TRBJ2-1 TRBV7-2
CASSVNSGSYNEQFF TGTGCCAGCAGTGTCAATAGCGGGAGCTACAATGAGCAGTTCTTC once TRBD2 TRBJ2-1 TRBV27
CASSPGGQGLSYNEQFF TGTGCCAGTAGCCCGGGTGGGCAGGGGCTATCCTACAATGAGCAGTTCTTC - - TRBJ2-1 TRBV19
CASTSLGSNQPQHF TGTGCCAGCACTTCCCTAGGCAGCAATCAGCCCCAGCATTTT - - TRBJ1-5 TRBV2
CASSPTVNTEAFF TGTGCCAGCAGCCCTACAGTGAACACTGAAGCTTTCTTT - - TRBJ1-1 TRBV7-2
CASSPGVAGPSTDTQYF TGTGCCAGCAGTCCCGGAGTAGCGGGACCTAGCACAGATACGCAGTATTTT - TRBD2 TRBJ2-3 TRBV2
CASSPRDTGELFF TGTGCCAGCAGTCCCCGGGACACCGGGGAGCTGTTTTTT - - TRBJ2-2 TRBV6-4
CSVAYNEQFF TGCAGCGTTGCTTACAATGAGCAGTTCTTC - - TRBJ2-1 TRBV29-1
CASSQLAGGPGEQYF TGTGCCAGCAGTCAACTAGCGGGGGGGCCGGGCGAGCAGTACTTC - TRBD2 TRBJ2-7 TRBV7-2
CASSTGVGGEDTDTQYF TGTGCCAGCAGCACAGGGGTTGGCGGGGAGGACACAGATACGCAGTATTTT - - TRBJ2-3 TRBV7-9
CASSLGTANQPQHF TGTGCCAGCAGCTTAGGGACAGCCAATCAGCCCCAGCATTTT - - TRBJ1-5 TRBV7-2
CASNPFGPNYGYTF TGTGCCAGCAACCCTTTTGGGCCTAACTATGGCTACACCTTC - - TRBJ1-2 TRBV11-2
CASSPIVVPPNEQFF TGTGCCAGCAGCCCGATAGTCGTACCTCCCAATGAGCAGTTCTTC - - TRBJ2-1 TRBV6-4
CASSGQGEQYF TGTGCCAGCAGCGGACAGGGTGAGCAGTACTTC - TRBD1 TRBJ2-7 TRBV6-5
CASSLTPVMNTGELFF TGCGCCAGCAGCTTGACACCCGTCATGAACACCGGGGAGCTGTTTTTT once - TRBJ2-2 TRBV5-1
CASSPRRETNTEAFF TGTGCCAGCTCACCTCGGCGGGAAACGAACACTGAAGCTTTCTTT - - TRBJ1-1 TRBV18
CSVEQAYGYTF TGCAGCGTTGAACAGGCCTATGGCTACACCTTC once - TRBJ1-2 TRBV29-1
CASSQYRGNTEAFF TGCGCCAGCAGCCAATACAGGGGGAACACTGAAGCTTTCTTT - TRBD1 TRBJ1-1 TRBV4-3
CASSLTQGSVNYEQYF TGCGCCAGCAGCTTGACACAGGGGAGTGTAAACTACGAGCAGTACTTC - TRBD1 TRBJ2-7 TRBV5-1
CASSLRPALDRAQETQYF TGTGCCAGCAGCCTTAGGCCCGCCCTCGACAGGGCACAAGAGACCCAGTACTTC - TRBD1 TRBJ2-5 TRBV7-9
CASSLAARGSTDTQYF TGTGCCAGCAGCTTAGCGGCCCGGGGTAGCACAGATACGCAGTATTTT - - TRBJ2-3 TRBV7-2
CAYTGERDQPQHF TGTGCTTATACAGGGGAGCGGGATCAGCCCCAGCATTTT - TRBD1 TRBJ1-5 TRBV30
CASSFYRESVVF TGTGCCAGCAGCTTTTACAGGGAATCTGTGGTTTTT - - TRBJ1-4 TRBV7-2